The sequence of this TCR beta chain was determined in a study of T cell responses to AZD1222 COVID-19 vaccine. Study-level points and caveats: Donors, mostly white British, included more females; clonal diversity was possibly underestimated.

This clone was picked up a small number of times. Its cognate antigen is unknown. Libraries were prepared by immunoSEQ multiplex PCR; TCRdb keeps only in-frame clonotypes and omits some of them. The sample lists around 110,000 clones, around nine tenths occurring once. The receptor was derived from an adult who received the AZD1222 COVID-19 vaccine. The sample here was peripheral blood, taken 28 days after the second AZD1222 dose.

CDR3 sequence reads: CASSAQSEGAGSPLHF. The CDR3 nucleotides are TGTGCCAGCAGCGCCCAGTCGGAGGGCGCAGGGTCACCCCTCCACTTT. The J gene is TRBJ1-6, the V gene TRBV9, with D maybe TRBD1 (5 bases). This CDR3 spans 16 amino acids. The germline gives CDR1 SGDLS, CDR2 YYNGEE. Trimming left V 3 bases short and J 10 bases short, with 20 bases between. Supplemented by reference TRBV9 and TRBJ1-6, the full variable domain reads DSGVTQTPKHLITATGQRVTLRCSPRSGDLSVYWYQQSLDQGLQFLIQYYNGEERAKGNILERFSAQQFPDLHSELNLSSLELGDSALYFCASSAQSEGAGSPLHFGNGTRLTVT.